The present T cell receptor (beta chain) was sequenced within a study of blood T cell repertoires in COVID-19 (TCRdb year 2020). As for the study more broadly: The collaborator samples originated in the United States, Italy and Spain and spanned the acute and convalescent phases of COVID-19. The prospective study material was composed of cDNA or gDNA derived from T cells, B-cell-depleted T cells, or PBMCs. Deeply sampled blood TCRbeta repertoires from subjects exposed to, actively infected with, or recovered from COVID-19 were included in the dataset. The repertoires were released in a freely available public database meant as a resource for research on the immune response to SARS-CoV-2. Samples came from the ongoing ImmuneRACE study (first 160 participants) plus 1,254 subjects from 6 global collaborators. The sample metadata nearly always contained a de-identified subject ID, COVID-19 status, age in years and sex. Where available, HLA class I and class II types were taken from metadata supplied by the sample provider and were not determined by assay-based typing.

For this chain, trimming is 6 bases at the V end and 4 bases at the J end, and the number of junction bases without a gene match is 8. The CDR3 numbers 15 residues from cysteine through phenylalanine. CDR3 DNA is the only sequence kept; it has 45 bases, read in frame from the first base. From the germline V gene, CDR1 is SGHVS and CDR2 is FQNEAQ. Summary of the overall study and its limitations: How much clinical and demographic metadata was included differed by source and by participant, and the metadata was provided uncurated.

Notes on this clone: Its antigen specificity is not known. Base qualities were left out, and no much larger clone turns up one base away.

Participants in the prospective study were enrolled through a virtual design, were aged roughly 18 to 100 years, and lived in 20 to 30 United States geographic areas. In the prospective study, cohorts were assigned on the basis of participant-reported clinical history obtained from a screening survey and a study questionnaire. In the prospective study, whole blood, serum and a nasopharyngeal or oropharyngeal swab were collected from each participant by mobile phlebotomists. Over an approximately 2-month period, participants in the prospective study had the option of providing additional blood draws and questionnaires. Prospective study blood samples were shipped either frozen or at room temperature before DNA extraction. The immunoSEQ Assay, a bias-controlled multiplex PCR, was used to amplify TCRbeta CDR3 regions from genomic DNA. The published analysis was carried out like this. Nucleated cell counts per sample were estimated from amplification of reference gene primers within the assay. Sequence reads were collapsed and filtered to measure the absolute abundance of every unique TCRbeta CDR3 rearrangement. Productive Simpson clonality was computed per sample as the square root of Simpson's diversity index over productive rearrangements. TCRdb's version of the immuneACCESS table is confined to in-frame rearrangements and falls short of the full clone set. An unresolved V gene accounts for under half of the shortfall where checked; the remainder is of unknown origin. Clone size and the V and J calls come from that table; the DNA yielded D and trimming. The sample includes about 210,000 clones, with about 91% observed a single time. The ten largest clones represent about a tenth of the sample.

This TCR derives from a young man with acute COVID-19. What was sequenced was PBMCs or T cells enriched from blood (not recorded which). The sequence is built from TRBV7-8 and TRBJ2-1; 8 nucleotides in the junction match TRBD2. The nucleotide sequence is given as TGTGCCAGCAGGATCAGCGGGAGTTCATACAATGAGCAGTTCTTC. It translates as CASRISGSSYNEQFF.